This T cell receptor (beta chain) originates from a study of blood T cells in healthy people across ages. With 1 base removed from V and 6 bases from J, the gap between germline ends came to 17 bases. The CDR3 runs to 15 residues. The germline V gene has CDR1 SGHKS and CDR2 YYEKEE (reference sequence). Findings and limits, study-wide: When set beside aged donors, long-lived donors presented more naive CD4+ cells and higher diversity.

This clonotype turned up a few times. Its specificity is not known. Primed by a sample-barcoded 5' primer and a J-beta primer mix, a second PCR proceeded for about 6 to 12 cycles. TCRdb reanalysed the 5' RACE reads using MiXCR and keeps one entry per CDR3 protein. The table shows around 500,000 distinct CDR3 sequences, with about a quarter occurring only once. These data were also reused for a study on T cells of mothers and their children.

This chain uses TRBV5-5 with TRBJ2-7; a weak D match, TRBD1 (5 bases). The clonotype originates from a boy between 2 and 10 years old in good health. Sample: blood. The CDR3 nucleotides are TGTGCCAGCAGCTTGTTTACAGGACGTGCTGGCGAGCAGTACTTC. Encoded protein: CASSLFTGRAGEQYF.